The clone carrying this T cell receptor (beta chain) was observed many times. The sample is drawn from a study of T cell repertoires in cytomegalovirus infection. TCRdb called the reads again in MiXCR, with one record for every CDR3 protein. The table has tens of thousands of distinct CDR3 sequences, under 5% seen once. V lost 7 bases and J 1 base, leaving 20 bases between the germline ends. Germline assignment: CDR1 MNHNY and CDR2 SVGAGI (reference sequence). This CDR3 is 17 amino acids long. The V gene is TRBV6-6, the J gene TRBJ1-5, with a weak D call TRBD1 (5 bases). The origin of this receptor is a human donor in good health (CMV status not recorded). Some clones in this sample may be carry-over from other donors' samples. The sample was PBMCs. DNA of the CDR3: TGTGCCAGCACTGAAAAGCGGTCAGGGACGAGCAATCAGCCCCAGCATTTT. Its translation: CASTEKRSGTSNQPQHF.